What follows are 20 T cell receptor beta chains derived from one specimen sequenced in a study of response to subunit inactivated influenza vaccine. TCRdb passed the RT-PCR reads through MiXCR, listing each CDR3 protein once. In the table there are about 300,000 distinct CDR3 sequences, roughly 22% of which are singletons. This specimen consisted of PBMCs from blood, obtained about 20 months after vaccination. The receptors come from a man aged 45 to 70 who received an inactivated influenza vaccine.

This clonotype has only a few counts. The chain links TRBV18 to TRBJ1-5; 7 positions match TRBD1. The CDR3 is 17 amino acids. V shed 3 bases and J 2 bases; nucleotides not matched to a gene: 10. The germline V gene has CDR1 KGHSH and CDR2 LQKENI. CDR3 sequence reads: CASSPSGGSTGNQPQHF. In DNA, the CDR3 is TGTGCCAGCTCACCGTCAGGGGGGTCGACTGGCAATCAGCCCCAGCATTTT.

This clonotype was detected many times. The chain links TRBV12-3 or TRBV12-4 to TRBJ1-2; 8 bases are a match to TRBD1. V shed 5 bases and J 3 bases; nucleotides not matched to a gene: 2. The CDR3 is 13 amino acids. CDR3: CASSKTGDYGYTF. The CDR3 bases are TGTGCCAGCAGTAAGACAGGGGACTATGGCTACACCTTC.

Regarding this clonotype: Since no conserved phenylalanine or tryptophan closes the CDR3, a read error is the likely cause. The genes are TRBV11-2 and TRBJ1-3; D is unclear. V lost 5 bases to trimming and J lost 4 bases, with 18 bases between them. Germline V gene sequence: CDR1 SGHAT, CDR2 FQNNGV. CDR3 length: 16 residues. CDR3 nucleotides: TGTGCCAGCAGCCAACTGACGGGTCTAGCCGGAAACACCATATATTCT. This encodes CASSQLTGLAGNTIYS.

The chain carries TRBV15 and TRBJ2-5; D not resolved. The CDR3 consists of 15 residues. The V end was cut by 3 bases, the J end by 2 bases, with 13 bases between. The germline V gene encodes CDR1 LNHNV and CDR2 YYDKDF (reference sequence). As DNA, the CDR3 is TGTGCCACCAGCAGTAAGTTCGGCAGGCAAGAGACCCAGTACTTC. Encoded protein: CATSSKFGRQETQYF.

The V gene is TRBV9, the J gene TRBJ2-2; 7 bases match TRBD1. CDR1 is SGDLS, CDR2 YYNGEE, per germline. V shed 1 base and J 7 bases; nucleotides not matched to a gene: 4. CDR3 length equals 14 residues. Here the CDR3 reads CASSVTGADGELFF. The CDR3 coding sequence is TGTGCCAGCAGCGTAACAGGGGCGGACGGGGAGCTGTTTTTT. The full variable domain, with the rest looked up from reference TRBV9 and TRBJ2-2, is DSGVTQTPKHLITATGQRVTLRCSPRSGDLSVYWYQQSLDQGLQFLIQYYNGEERAKGNILERFSAQQFPDLHSELNLSSLELGDSALYFCASSVTGADGELFFGEGSRLTVL.

This clonotype occurred many times. The chain carries TRBV28 and TRBJ2-5, with unresolved D. CDR1 MDHEN and CDR2 SYDVKM come from the germline V gene. The CDR3 extends over 13 amino acids. Deletions cut 2 bases from V and 1 base from J, with 5 bases between. As DNA, the CDR3 is TGTGCCAGCAGTTTAGGCTTCCAAGAGACCCAGTACTTC. Encoded protein: CASSLGFQETQYF. Looking up the rest from reference TRBV28 and TRBJ2-5 gives the full variable domain: DVKVTQSSRYLVKRTGEKVFLECVQDMDHENMFWYRQDPGLGLRLIYFSYDVKMKEKGDIPEGYSVSREKKERFSLILESASTNQTSMYLCASSLGFQETQYFGPGTRLLVL.

This clonotype appeared once. The chain employs TRBV4-3 and TRBJ2-2; D is uncertain. CDR1 and CDR2 (germline): LGHNA, YSLEER. The CDR3 totals 17 residues. The V end was cut by 0 bases, the J end by 4 bases, with 15 bases between. Written as DNA, the CDR3 is TGCGCCAGCAGCCAAGATCAGGTGGGCACGAGCACCGGGGAGCTGTTTTTT. It translates to CASSQDQVGTSTGELFF.

This chain joins TRBV5-1 and TRBJ2-3, with 8 bases that match TRBD2. Germline CDR1 SGHRS, CDR2 YFSETQ. With V trimmed by 4 bases and J by 4 bases, 8 bases remained unmatched. This CDR3 is built from 15 residues. The DNA of the CDR3 is TGCGCCAGCAGCCCCGGGGGGGCACTGTCAGATACGCAGTATTTT. Translating it yields CASSPGGALSDTQYF.

Only a few counts were recorded for this clonotype. This rearrangement joins TRBV24-1 to TRBJ1-2; the D is unclear. The germline CDR1 and CDR2 sequences are KGHDR and SFDVKD. CDR3 size: 12 residues. V dropped 3 bases and J dropped 4 bases, with 5 bases sitting between them. The CDR3 loop is CATSDGSYGYTF. In DNA form, the CDR3 reads TGTGCCACCAGTGATGGCAGCTATGGCTACACCTTC.

The rearrangement uses TRBV15 and TRBJ1-1; the D is unclear. The V end was cut by 8 bases, the J end by 1 base, with 5 bases between. CDR1 and CDR2 from the germline V gene are LNHNV and YYDKDF (reference sequence). The CDR3 has 11 amino acids. The chain's CDR3 is CATAENTEAFF. CDR3 sequence (DNA): TGTGCCACCGCAGAGAACACTGAAGCTTTCTTT.

J is TRBJ1-5 and V is TRBV19; a possible D gene is TRBD1 (6 bases). Trimming took 10 bases from V and 5 from J, leaving 12 bases between them. CDR1 is LNHDA and CDR2 is SQIVND in the germline V gene (reference sequence). The CDR3 is 12 amino acids. The CDR3 bases are TGTGCCACCTCCCAGGGGCATCAGCCCCAGCATTTT. Translated: CATSQGHQPQHF.

In this sample, this clonotype turned up many times. V is TRBV5-1 and J is TRBJ1-2, with 7 bases fitting TRBD1. Germline V lookup: CDR1 SGHRS, CDR2 YFSETQ. There are 13 residues in the CDR3. The junction had 7 bases not matched to a gene; V was cut back by 3 bases and J by 8 bases. The DNA of the CDR3 is TGCGCCAGCAGCTCGTCGACAGGGTACGGCTACACCTTC. Amino acid sequence: CASSSSTGYGYTF.

The sample holds a few counts of this clonotype. This chain connects TRBV4-3 to TRBJ1-4; D is unclear. The germline V gene has CDR1 LGHNA and CDR2 YSLEER. Trimming stripped 4 bases from V and 8 bases from J, with 11 bases between. The CDR3 spans 13 residues. CDR3 DNA: TGCGCCAGCAGCCGCGAGCTGGGGGAAAAACTGTTTTTT. Translated: CASSRELGEKLFF.

This clonotype was found a few times. The chain recombines TRBV12-3 or TRBV12-4 with TRBJ1-6; D unresolved. The CDR3 runs 14 residues. Deletions cut 5 bases from V and 10 bases from J, with 15 bases between. Here the CDR3 DNA reads TGTGCCAGCAGTGGCGGGAGAGGTACCTCACCCCTCCACTTT. It encodes CASSGGRGTSPLHF.

The sample holds a few counts of this clonotype. V usage is TRBV7-2 and J usage is TRBJ2-2; 8 bases map to TRBD1. CDR1 SGHTA and CDR2 FQGNSA come from the germline V gene. The CDR3 is made up of 16 amino acids. V dropped 4 bases and J dropped 5; count of bases not matched to a gene: 9. The CDR3 DNA follows: TGTGCCAGCAGCTCCCCACAGGGGGTTGGGACCGGGGAGCTGTTTTTT. It translates to CASSSPQGVGTGELFF.

The sample holds a few counts of this clonotype. The chain couples TRBV10-3 to TRBJ2-3; D is unclear. This CDR3 is 14 amino acids long. V lost 4 bases and J 1 base, leaving 9 bases between the germline ends. Germline V lookup: CDR1 ENHRY, CDR2 SYGVKD. CDR3 bases: TGTGCCATCAGTGGGAGTTATGGCACAGATACGCAGTATTTT. Translating gives CAISGSYGTDTQYF.

The chain links TRBV6-1 to TRBJ1-1; the D gene is possibly TRBD1 (6 bases). With 6 bases removed from V and 0 bases from J, the gap between germline ends came to 14 bases. Per the germline V gene, CDR1 is MNHNS and CDR2 is SASEGT. The CDR3 has 15 amino acids. The CDR3 nucleotides read TGTGCCAGCAGCCGCCGCAGGGGACTGAACACTGAAGCTTTCTTT. Protein: CASSRRRGLNTEAFF.

This clonotype turned up a few times. The chain uses TRBV6-2 or TRBV6-3 and TRBJ2-3; D could derive from TRBD1 or TRBD2 (5 bases each). The CDR3 has 14 amino acids. Germline lookup yields CDR1 MNHEY and CDR2 SVGEGT. Trimming cost V 6 bases and J 4 bases, with 14 bases left between them. The CDR3 coding sequence is TGTGCCAGCAGATCCGTCAGAGGGGCAGATACGCAGTATTTT. Translation: CASRSVRGADTQYF.

This clonotype showed up just a few times. In nucleotides, the CDR3 is TGTGCCAGCAGCATTCATCAGCCCCAGCATTTT. It yields the protein CASSIHQPQHF. This chain connects TRBV12-3 or TRBV12-4 to TRBJ1-5; D gene unclear. The germline V and J ends were trimmed by 6 bases and 5 bases, with 5 bases remaining between them. CDR3 size: 11 residues.

The sample holds many counts of this clonotype. V usage is TRBV5-4 and J usage is TRBJ1-2, with unresolved D. The CDR3 is 12 residues long. The V gene lost 4 bases and the J gene lost 2 bases, with 6 bases spanning the gap. From germline, CDR1 is SGHNT and CDR2 YYREEE (reference sequence). CDR3 DNA sequence: TGTGCCAGCAGCCCCGACAACTATGGCTACACCTTC. This translates into CASSPDNYGYTF.